Below, one T cell receptor (beta chain) is given with its context. Its antigen remains unknown. Assay used: immunoSEQ multiplex PCR; TCRdb lists only in-frame clones, some missing. The sample carries roughly 110,000 clones, approximately 90% recorded once. The data were obtained in a study of graft-versus-host responses after intestinal transplantation. General study findings and limits: Present in recipient marrow, GvH clones included some that appeared first in ileum or blood.

CDR3 size: 17 residues. V lost 6 bases, J lost 5 bases, and 10 bases stayed unmatched. Germline lookup yields CDR1 SGHAT and CDR2 FQNNGV. Specimen: unstimulated CD4+ T cells sorted from spleen or lymph node cells, collected before transplant. This clonotype was obtained from a human donor who was the organ donor for an intestinal transplant. The chain links TRBV11-2 to TRBJ2-2; 12 bases line up with TRBD1. The CDR3 coding sequence is TGTGCCAGCAGTCTAGCCCGGGACAGGGGGCATACCGGGGAGCTGTTTTTT. Its translation is CASSLARDRGHTGELFF.